Listed below are T cell receptor beta chains from one sample, sequenced in a study of a mutant IDH1 vaccine in newly diagnosed glioma. No cognate antigen is known for these TCRs. Produced via immunoSEQ multiplex PCR; TCRdb's table is partial and in-frame only. The data hold under 150,000 clones, with roughly 77% observed a single time. The starting material was PBMCs, obtained from a glioma patient whose treatment included an IDH1 peptide vaccine. These TCRs come from a man aged 35-49 years with glioma. Both conserved end residues are part of each CDR3. Only some rows state a clone size, as once, few, many or a class for expanded clones.

v_call clone_size cdr3_aa
TRBV7-2 many CASSSPMGLATYEQYF
TRBV7-8 - CASSLGGHAVGEQYF
TRBV6-5 - CASSYLWGGNEQYF
TRBV14 - CASSPKRQGKETQYF
TRBV30 - CAWSPDSGNTIYF
TRBV9 - CASSVERVQDTQYF
TRBV7-2 - CASSLVVSGAGITYNEQFF
TRBV5-6 - CASSRPRGAHYYGYTF
TRBV7-9 - CASSVVSGNSPLHF
TRBV29-1 - CSVGRGNTVSNYGYTF
TRBV28 few CASSSGLGEQYF
TRBV5-4 - CASSLAPTAGGQNIQYF
TRBV28 - CASNENRGNTEAFF
TRBV10-1 few CASSESGSNQPQHF
TRBV4-3 - CASSQDRGAGAGGNEQFF
TRBV5-3 - CARSLVEAKNIQYF
TRBV30 - CAWSVFSRIPNQPQHF
TRBV7-2 - CASSPTDRGRTPLHF
TRBV29-1 few CSVRGVYEQYF
TRBV9 few CASSVGGTMETQYF
TRBV27 - CASSLYQVGLAGGHEQYF
TRBV15 - CATSSWDRDEQYF
TRBV5-6 once CASSWGLFQETQYF
TRBV6-1 - CASTPGGTDTQYF
TRBV9 few CASSPLHGYTF
TRBV2 - CASIGLAGFQETQYF
TRBV19 once CASSIDSSSEQYF
TRBV28 - CATAPFGGGNQPQHF
TRBV7-9 - CASSLEVGGWGTDTQYF
TRBV4-3 - CASSQVGTSTYNEQFF
TRBV11-2 - CASSWGSLMETQYF
TRBV6-6 - CASSWLGGQYEQYF
TRBV5-1 - CASSLKYNEQFF
TRBV7-2 - CASSTPSPSGRSGDTQYF
TRBV7-2 - CASSFQGAGEQYF
TRBV5-8 few CASKKRDRAGLLFF
TRBV5-1 - CASSLRTGSGEKLFF
TRBV9 - CASSVGLATDTQYF
TRBV9 - CASSVAPFTDTQYF
TRBV6-1 - CASSAGGTANEKLFF
TRBV6-5 - CASSYSGAGLSYEQYF
TRBV6-5 - CASSYEGGNEQYF
TRBV11-1 few CASSFEDGELFF
TRBV30 - CAWSVGSAKNIQYF
TRBV10-3 - CAISELPPSGGTDTQYF
TRBV7-3 - CASSLSSAGTQYF
TRBV2 - CASSSSRQFF
TRBV6-6 - CASSYSGGHGQPQHF
TRBV12-2 few CASRLKGLAVTDTQYF
TRBV29-1 - CSVAFLPGVMLDEQFF
TRBV7-9 few CASSLGQGHEQYF
TRBV7-6 - CASSQRDRDIYGYTF
TRBV30 - CAWSVGGGQHF
TRBV5-1 - CASSFGGGADTQYF
TRBV5-6 - CASSPLFTGSTTSGNTIYF
TRBV13 - CASSLGDIAEILSGNTIYF
TRBV7-6 - CASSMGQGAPEAFF